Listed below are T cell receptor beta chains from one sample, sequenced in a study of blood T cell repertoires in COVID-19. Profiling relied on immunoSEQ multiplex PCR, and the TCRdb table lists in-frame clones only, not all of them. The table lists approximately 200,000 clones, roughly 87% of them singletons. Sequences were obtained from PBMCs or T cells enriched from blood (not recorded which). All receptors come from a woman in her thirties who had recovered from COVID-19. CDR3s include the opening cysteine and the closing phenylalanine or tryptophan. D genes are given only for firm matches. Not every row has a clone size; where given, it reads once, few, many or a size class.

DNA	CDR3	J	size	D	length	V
TGTGCCACCAGCGTTAGCGGGAGCAGAGATACGCAGTATTTT	CATSVSGSRDTQYF	TRBJ2-3	NA	TRBD2	14	TRBV15
TGTGCCAGTAACCCTCCTCGTGGGAGGGGTGCAGATACGCAGTATTTT	CASNPPRGRGADTQYF	TRBJ2-3	NA	TRBD2	16	TRBV19
TGTGCCAGCAGTATACAGGGACAGACCTACGAGCAGTACTTC	CASSIQGQTYEQYF	TRBJ2-7	NA	TRBD1	14	TRBV6-5
TGTGCCAGCTCAGCACCGGGACATCCGTCCGATACGCAGTATTTT	CASSAPGHPSDTQYF	TRBJ2-3	NA	NA	15	TRBV18
TGTGCCAGCAGCTTATCCGCACTAGGCTCGAGCACAGATACGCAGTATTTT	CASSLSALGSSTDTQYF	TRBJ2-3	NA	NA	17	TRBV7-2
TGCGCCAGCAGCTTGGCGGTCACTAGCGGGGGAGAGTACCAAGAGACCCAGTACTTC	CASSLAVTSGGEYQETQYF	TRBJ2-5	NA	TRBD2	19	TRBV5-1
TGCGCCAGCAGCCGAGCTAGACAGCGGGGACTCGTTGAGCAGTTCTTC	CASSRARQRGLVEQFF	TRBJ2-1	once	TRBD2	16	TRBV4-1
TGTGCCATCAGGGATGCCGGAGCGGGGGTCTACGAGCAGTACTTC	CAIRDAGAGVYEQYF	TRBJ2-7	once	TRBD2	15	TRBV10-3
TGTGCCAGCAGTTTAGGAGGCAGCAAACTGTTTTTT	CASSLGGSKLFF	TRBJ1-4	NA	NA	12	TRBV12-3/TRBV12-4
TGCACCAGCAGCCACAGACTAGCGGTTTACAATGAGCAGTTCTTC	CTSSHRLAVYNEQFF	TRBJ2-1	NA	NA	15	TRBV1
TGTGCCAGTAGTAACCGGGACACCTACGAGCAGTACTTC	CASSNRDTYEQYF	TRBJ2-7	NA	NA	13	TRBV19